Each of the 30 T cell receptor beta chains below was sequenced from the same sample in a study of blood T cell repertoires in COVID-19. This table comes from immunoSEQ multiplex PCR, and its TCRdb copy is limited to in-frame clones, with some not included. The repertoire has around 250,000 clones, approximately 85% of them found once; the top ten carry approximately 8.6%. The sequenced sample consisted of PBMCs or T cells enriched from blood (not recorded which). The receptors originated from a woman in her 50s with acute COVID-19.

J is TRBJ1-1 and V is TRBV19; D is unclear. V was shortened by 3 bases and J by 0 bases, with 14 bases between the two germline ends. The CDR3 length is 16 residues. Germline CDR1 reads LNHDA; CDR2 reads SQIVND (reference sequence). The CDR3, as DNA: TGTGCCAGTAGTATGGGCCCAGCCCCATTGAACACTGAAGCTTTCTTT. Its protein is CASSMGPAPLNTEAFF.

The rearrangement links TRBV12-3 or TRBV12-4 to TRBJ1-1; no clear D. Between the trimmed V and J ends, which lost 8 bases and 4 bases, there was a span of 8 bases. CDR3 size: 11 residues. This CDR3 reads CASSNSTEAFF. The CDR3 coding sequence is TGTGCCAGCTCAAACTCCACTGAAGCTTTCTTT.

The chain is built from TRBV20-1 and TRBJ1-2; D is ambiguous. The CDR3 is made up of 11 amino acids. V lost 1 base, J lost 3 bases, and 3 bases lay in between. CDR1 and CDR2 (germline): DFQATT, SNEGSKA (reference sequence). The CDR3 nucleotides read TGCAGTGCTAGAGTCGACTATGGCTACACCTTC. Translated: CSARVDYGYTF.

This clone came up a few times. V gene TRBV6-5 combines with J gene TRBJ2-2, with unresolved D. Per germline, CDR1 MNHEY and CDR2 SVGAGI. Trimming cost V 6 bases and J 4 bases, with 9 bases left between them. CDR3 size: 13 residues. CDR3: CASRKRGTGELFF. In nucleotides, the CDR3 is TGTGCCAGCAGGAAGAGAGGCACCGGGGAGCTGTTTTTT.

This rearrangement joins TRBV25-1 to TRBJ1-2; D unresolved. Per the germline V gene, CDR1 is MGHDK and CDR2 is SYGVNS. This CDR3 comprises 11 residues. The ends were cut back, 3 bases at V and 8 bases at J, with 7 bases in the middle. DNA for the CDR3: TGTGCCAGCAGTGATGGGCTCGGCTACACCTTC. Translating gives CASSDGLGYTF.

This rearrangement joins TRBV5-8 to TRBJ1-2, with D possibly matching TRBD1 (5 bases). The germline V gene has CDR1 SGHTS and CDR2 YDEGEE. The CDR3 contains 14 residues. V lost 2 bases to trimming and J lost 11 bases, with 19 bases between them. The CDR3 protein is CASSLDVRASGYTF. CDR3 in DNA: TGTGCCAGCAGCTTAGACGTCCGGGCCTCAGGGTACACCTTC.

The chain is built from TRBV28 and TRBJ1-5; D may be TRBD1 (6 bases). This CDR3 region has 18 residues. V was cut by 4 bases and J by 2 bases, with 21 bases left in between. Looked up from germline, CDR1 is MDHEN and CDR2 is SYDVKM. The CDR3 DNA is TGTGCCAGCAGTTCCTCCCCCACAGGGAACATAGGCAATCAGCCCCAGCATTTT. As protein: CASSSSPTGNIGNQPQHF.

This clone was counted only a few times. The chain couples TRBV7-2 to TRBJ1-1; 8 bases agree with TRBD1. Losses at the gene ends were 6 bases for V and 3 bases for J; bases not matched to a gene: 6. Germline CDR1 reads SGHTA; CDR2 reads FQGNSA. The CDR3 has 14 amino acids. The CDR3 here is CASSRGQGHTEAFF. CDR3 bases: TGTGCCAGCAGTCGTGGACAGGGCCACACTGAAGCTTTCTTT.

This clone was recorded a few times. The chain uses TRBV19 and TRBJ1-2, with 8 bases matching TRBD1. The CDR3 loop spans 15 amino acids. The J segment lost 2 bases and the V segment lost 1 base, leaving 3 bases of the junction unmatched. Germline V lookup: CDR1 LNHDA, CDR2 SQIVND (reference sequence). CDR3 in DNA: TGTGCCAGTAGTATAGGGACAGGGATCAACTATGGCTACACCTTC. Translated: CASSIGTGINYGYTF.

This clone was seen a single time. The chain uses TRBV12-3 or TRBV12-4 and TRBJ1-1; D is possibly TRBD1 (5 bases). V dropped 4 bases and J dropped 1 base, with 7 bases sitting between them. The CDR3 is made up of 13 amino acids. CDR3 sequence (DNA): TGTGCCAGCAGTTCTCAGGGGAACACTGAAGCTTTCTTT. Its translation: CASSSQGNTEAFF.

The rearrangement uses TRBV5-1 and TRBJ1-2; 7 bases line up with TRBD1. The CDR3 has 15 residues. Trimming took 1 base from V and 2 from J; bases not matched to a gene: 5. Germline CDR1 and CDR2: SGHRS and YFSETQ. The CDR3 coding sequence is TGCGCCAGCAGCTTGTACAGGGGAACCAACTATGGCTACACCTTC. This translates into CASSLYRGTNYGYTF.

In DNA form, the CDR3 reads TGTGCCAGCAGCGCTAAGTACGAGCAGTACTTC. Its translation: CASSAKYEQYF. The chain couples TRBV7-8 to TRBJ2-7; D not certain. Trimming shortened V by 5 bases and J by 4 bases, and 6 bases separated the two germline ends. This CDR3 has 11 amino acids. Germline assignment: CDR1 SGHVS and CDR2 FQNEAQ.

The gene calls are TRBV7-3 and TRBJ2-1, with 11 bases that match TRBD2. CDR3 size: 16 residues. CDR1 SGHTA and CDR2 FQGTGA come from the germline V gene. The trim removed 4 bases at V and 2 bases at J, leaving 4 bases unmatched. CDR3 protein: CASSSLSGGAYNEQFF. CDR3 in DNA: TGTGCCAGCAGCTCCCTTAGCGGGGGGGCCTACAATGAGCAGTTCTTC. The whole variable domain, filled in from reference TRBV7-3 and TRBJ2-1, reads GAGVSQTPSNKVTEKGKYVELRCDPISGHTALYWYRQSLGQGPEFLIYFQGTGAADDSGLPNDRFFAVRPEGSVSTLKIQRTERGDSAVYLCASSSLSGGAYNEQFFGPGTRLTVL.

To note about this clone: This specimen includes other DNA sequences encoding the same CDR3. This sequence joins TRBV7-8 and TRBJ2-3, with D unresolved. V lost 1 base to trimming and J lost 2 bases, with 7 bases between them. This CDR3 spans 14 amino acids. Germline V lookup: CDR1 SGHVS, CDR2 FQNEAQ. CDR3 region: CASSLGLPTDTQYF. DNA of the CDR3: TGTGCCAGCAGCTTAGGCCTACCCACAGATACGCAGTATTTT.

This sequence joins TRBV2 and TRBJ1-1, with 9 bases aligning to TRBD1. J was trimmed by 1 base and V by 7 bases; bases with no gene match: 7. Germline assignment: CDR1 SNHLY and CDR2 FYNNEI. The CDR3 has 15 residues. CDR3 bases: TGTGCCAGCATCCCCCCGGGACAGGGGAACACTGAAGCTTTCTTT. Translated: CASIPPGQGNTEAFF.

The chain couples TRBV7-6 to TRBJ2-5; 14 bases agree with TRBD2. Germline V gene sequence: CDR1 SGHVS, CDR2 FNYEAQ. V shed 6 bases and J 2 bases; nucleotides not matched to a gene: 11. The CDR3 consists of 18 residues. The CDR3 reads CASSRGLAGERGQETQYF. The CDR3 bases are TGTGCCAGCAGTAGGGGACTAGCGGGGGAGCGAGGGCAAGAGACCCAGTACTTC.

The genes are TRBV7-8 and TRBJ1-1; unclear D gene. V was trimmed by 1 base and J by 1 base, leaving 7 bases between them. The CDR3 runs to 14 residues. CDR1 is SGHVS and CDR2 is FQNEAQ in the germline V gene. The CDR3 spells CASSLGYGNTEAFF. CDR3 in DNA: TGTGCCAGCAGCTTAGGTTACGGGAACACTGAAGCTTTCTTT.

Here the CDR3 DNA reads TGTGCCAGCAGCTTAGATAACAGGGGAGGTGGCTACACCTTC. Encoded protein: CASSLDNRGGGYTF. The chain uses TRBV7-9 and TRBJ1-2, with 7 bases that match TRBD1. The CDR3 covers 14 residues. J gave up 7 bases and V 1 base, and 6 bases lay outside the gene matches. From germline, CDR1 is SEHNR and CDR2 FQNEAQ (reference sequence).

The sample holds a few counts of this clone. J is TRBJ2-7 and V is TRBV19; 7 bases fit TRBD2. Germline CDR1 LNHDA, CDR2 SQIVND (reference sequence). This CDR3 is 16 amino acids long. V dropped 2 bases and J dropped 2; count of bases not matched to a gene: 9. The CDR3 DNA is TGTGCCAGTAGTATACGTGCGGGGGTCAACCCCTACGAGCAGTACTTC. Amino acid sequence: CASSIRAGVNPYEQYF.

The V call is TRBV30, the J call TRBJ1-2; 7 nucleotides align to TRBD1. Germline V gene lookup returns CDR1 GTSNPN and CDR2 SVGIG (reference sequence). The CDR3 is 11 amino acids. Trimming cost V 3 bases and J 8 bases; bases outside gene matches: 3. The chain's CDR3 is CAWRRGLGYTF. CDR3 bases: TGTGCCTGGAGGAGGGGGCTCGGCTACACCTTC.

The chain uses TRBV2 and TRBJ1-6; D ambiguous. Trimming cost V 6 bases and J 5 bases, with 5 bases left between them. Germline CDR1 SNHLY, CDR2 FYNNEI. CDR3 size: 12 residues. The CDR3 sequence is CASSLHNSPLHF. CDR3 in DNA: TGTGCCAGCAGCCTTCATAATTCACCCCTCCACTTT.

The chain employs TRBV5-6 and TRBJ2-1, with TRBD1 matching over 10 bases. The CDR3 is 15 amino acids. Trimming removed 4 bases from V and 8 bases from J; junction bases left unmatched: 9. CDR1 is SGHDT, CDR2 YYEEEE, per germline. This CDR3 is CASSLKGQGIDEQFF. In nucleotides, the CDR3 is TGTGCCAGCAGCCTCAAGGGACAGGGGATCGATGAGCAGTTCTTC.

V gene TRBV7-3 combines with J gene TRBJ1-2, with 7 bases fitting TRBD1. This CDR3 has 14 amino acids. V lost 1 base to trimming and J lost 4 bases; unmatched junction nucleotides: 3. In germline, CDR1 is SGHTA, CDR2 FQGTGA. CDR3 amino acids: CASSLMSGGYGYTF. In DNA form, the CDR3 reads TGTGCCAGCAGCTTAATGTCAGGGGGCTATGGCTACACCTTC.

The CDR3 DNA is TGTGCCAGCAGTTACAATGGCAGGGGAGGGACTGAAGCTTTCTTT. As protein: CASSYNGRGGTEAFF. V gene TRBV6-5 combines with J gene TRBJ1-1; the D gene is possibly TRBD1 (6 bases). Trimming cost V 2 bases and J 5 bases, with 15 bases left between them. The CDR3 loop spans 15 amino acids. The germline V gene has CDR1 MNHEY and CDR2 SVGAGI.

The chain recombines TRBV11-1 with TRBJ2-2; TRBD2 matches at 7 bases. Germline CDR1 and CDR2: SGHAT and FQDESV (reference sequence). With 5 bases clipped from V and 6 bases from J, the junction kept 6 bases outside the gene matches. This CDR3 is built from 14 residues. The CDR3 loop is CASSAEGRAGELFF. DNA of the CDR3: TGTGCCAGCAGCGCGGAGGGGAGGGCCGGGGAGCTGTTTTTT.

The genes are TRBV6-5 and TRBJ2-7, with 9 bases that match TRBD1. V shed 8 bases and J 2 bases; nucleotides not matched to a gene: 10. CDR1 and CDR2 from the germline V gene are MNHEY and SVGAGI. The CDR3 is 15 amino acids. CDR3 DNA: TGTGCCAGCGCTTCGGACAGGGGAATTCCCTACGAGCAGTACTTC. Protein: CASASDRGIPYEQYF.

The J gene is TRBJ1-1, the V gene TRBV19; D ambiguous. The CDR3 is 14 amino acids. CDR1 and CDR2 (germline): LNHDA, SQIVND (reference sequence). The V end lost 0 bases, the J end lost 4 bases, and 9 bases lay between the germline ends. The CDR3 DNA reads as TGTGCCAGTAGTATAGACAGTTTTGTCACTGAAGCTTTCTTT. Translated, it gives CASSIDSFVTEAFF.

V gene TRBV6-2 or TRBV6-3 combines with J gene TRBJ1-5; D ambiguous. V was cut by 6 bases and J by 5 bases, with 20 bases left in between. The germline V gene encodes CDR1 MNHEY and CDR2 SVGEGT. The CDR3 consists of 16 residues. CDR3 in amino acids: CASSPESRVGDQPQHF. CDR3 nucleotides: TGTGCCAGCAGCCCTGAGTCACGGGTTGGTGATCAGCCCCAGCATTTT.

In regard to this clone: The junction shows a germline mismatch at one end, possibly a read error. The rearrangement uses TRBV5-4 and TRBJ2-7, with a weak D call TRBD2 (5 bases). CDR3 size: 13 residues. Germline lookup yields CDR1 SGHNT and CDR2 YYREEE (reference sequence). The CDR3 here is CASSFRGSSEQYF. In nucleotides, the CDR3 is TGTGCCAGCAGCTTCCGCGGGTCCTCCGAGCAGTACTTC. Full variable domain (remainder filled in from reference TRBV5-4 and TRBJ2-7): ETGVTQSPTHLIKTRGQQVTLRCSSQSGHNTVSWYQQALGQGPQFIFQYYREEENGRGNFPPRFSGLQFPNYSSELNVNALELDDSALYLCASSFRGSSEQYFGPGTRLTVT.

The genes are TRBV5-1 and TRBJ1-6; 11 bases map to TRBD1. The CDR3 has 16 amino acids. Germline trimming cut 4 bases from V and 7 bases from J; bases unmatched to any gene: 7. CDR1 and CDR2 from the germline V gene are SGHRS and YFSETQ. CDR3 DNA sequence: TGCGCCAGCAGCCAGGACAGGGGGCGCGGAAATTCACCCCTCCACTTT. Translated, it gives CASSQDRGRGNSPLHF. The full variable domain, rest sourced from reference TRBV5-1 and TRBJ1-6, is KAGVTQTPRYLIKTRGQQVTLSCSPISGHRSVSWYQQTPGQGLQFLFEYFSETQRNKGNFPGRFSGRQFSNSRSEMNVSTLELGDSALYLCASSQDRGRGNSPLHFGNGTRLTVT.